The T cell receptor (beta chain) described here comes from a study of cytomegalovirus exposure and HLA in healthy donors. Regarding this clone: Its antigen is currently unknown.

V trimming: 2 bases; J trimming: 9 bases; junction bases outside the gene matches: 8. Germline values: CDR1 SGHTA, CDR2 FQGNSA. The CDR3 has 16 residues. General study points: There was a cluster of highly shared sequence variants that was likely a sequencing artifact.

PCR amplification relied on 60 Vbeta primers (plus 13 Jbeta primers). Per the original data handling: Later analysis identified approximately 88 million unique TCR beta chains, 10 million to 12 million shared. Assay used: immunoSEQ multiplex PCR; TCRdb lists only in-frame clones, some missing. V and J calls plus clone size are reproduced from that table; the DNA served to infer D and trimming. Of about 160,000 clones listed, roughly 80% are singletons. The rearrangement links TRBV7-2 to TRBJ1-6, with TRBD1 matching 9 bases. This receptor was obtained from a man aged 50 to 60 in good health and CMV-seropositive. The sequencing sample was made of PBMCs. The DNA of the CDR3 is TGTGCCAGCAGCTTAACAAGAGACAGGGGGATTTCACCCCTCCACTTT. It yields the protein CASSLTRDRGISPLHF.